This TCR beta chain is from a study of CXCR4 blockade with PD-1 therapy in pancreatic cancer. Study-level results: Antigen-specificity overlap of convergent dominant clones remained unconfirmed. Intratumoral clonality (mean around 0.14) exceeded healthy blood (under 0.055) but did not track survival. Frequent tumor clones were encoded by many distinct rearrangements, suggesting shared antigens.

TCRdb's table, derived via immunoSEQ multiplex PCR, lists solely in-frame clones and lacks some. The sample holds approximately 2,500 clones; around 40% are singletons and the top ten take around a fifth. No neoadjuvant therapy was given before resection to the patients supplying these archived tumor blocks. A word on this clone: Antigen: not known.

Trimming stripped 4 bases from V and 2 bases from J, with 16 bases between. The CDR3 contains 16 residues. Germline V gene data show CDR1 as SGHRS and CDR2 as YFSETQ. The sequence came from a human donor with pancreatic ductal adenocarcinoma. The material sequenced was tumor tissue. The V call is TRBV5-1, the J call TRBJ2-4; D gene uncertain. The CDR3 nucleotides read TGCGCCAGCAGCCCCGCTCCGGGTAGGACCAAAAACATTCAGTACTTC. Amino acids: CASSPAPGRTKNIQYF. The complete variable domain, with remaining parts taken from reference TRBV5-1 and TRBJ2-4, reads KAGVTQTPRYLIKTRGQQVTLSCSPISGHRSVSWYQQTPGQGLQFLFEYFSETQRNKGNFPGRFSGRQFSNSRSEMNVSTLELGDSALYLCASSPAPGRTKNIQYFGAGTRLSVL.